This T cell receptor (beta chain) was captured by sequencing in a study of blood T cell repertoires in COVID-19. Profiling relied on immunoSEQ multiplex PCR, and the TCRdb table lists in-frame clones only, not all of them. The sample gives about 73,000 clones, 77% of which show up once; under 2.5% is in the top ten. The germline CDR1 and CDR2 sequences are SGHRS and YFSETQ. The CDR3 contains 15 residues. The germline V and J ends were trimmed by 1 base and 1 base, with 9 bases remaining between them. Sequenced material: peripheral blood. The receptor comes from a man between 65 and 80 years old with COVID-19, enrolled during active disease. This chain uses TRBV5-1 with TRBJ2-1; D might be TRBD1 (5 bases). The CDR3 sequence: CASSLQGVSYNEQFF. The CDR3 DNA reads as TGCGCCAGCAGCTTGCAGGGTGTATCCTACAATGAGCAGTTCTTC.